The 31 T cell receptor beta chains listed next were all sequenced from one sample in a study of blood T cells in healthy people across ages. The authors ran a second PCR of about 7 to 12 cycles using a sample-barcoded 5' primer and a J-beta primer mix. TCRdb recomputed calls from the 5' RACE reads with MiXCR, one row per CDR3 protein. Of 1.4 million or so distinct CDR3 sequences listed, approximately 43% were seen once; the top ten hold 4%. Sequenced: blood. The receptors derive from a woman younger than 35 in good health.

The genes are TRBV18 and TRBJ1-1; 9 bases agree with TRBD1. Germline CDR1 KGHSH, CDR2 LQKENI. The CDR3 is 15 residues long. V gave up 5 bases and J gave up 2 bases; unmatched junction bases: 6. CDR3 sequence reads: CASSEETGGNTEAFF. The DNA of the CDR3 is TGTGCCAGCTCAGAAGAGACAGGGGGAAACACTGAAGCTTTCTTT.

This clonotype has ten or more counts. The rearrangement links TRBV29-1 to TRBJ1-2; tentatively, D is TRBD1 (6 bases). This CDR3 has 15 residues. Trimming took off 2 bases at V and 7 bases at J, with 20 bases between the two ends. Per germline, CDR1 SQVTM and CDR2 ANQGSEA. The CDR3: CSVESDGGPRLGYTF. DNA for the CDR3: TGCAGCGTTGAAAGTGATGGGGGCCCACGGCTTGGCTACACCTTC.

The chain couples TRBV5-1 to TRBJ2-5; TRBD1 or TRBD2 may be the D gene (6 bases each). V lost 2 bases to trimming and J lost 11 bases, with 19 bases between them. CDR3 length: 14 amino acids. CDR1 is SGHRS and CDR2 is YFSETQ in the germline V gene. CDR3 sequence (DNA): TGCGCCAGCAGCTTAACGGGGGCCACCAATGAGCAGTACTTC. Protein product: CASSLTGATNEQYF. The entire variable domain, with the rest obtained from reference TRBV5-1 and TRBJ2-5, is as follows: KAGVTQTPRYLIKTRGQQVTLSCSPISGHRSVSWYQQTPGQGLQFLFEYFSETQRNKGNFPGRFSGRQFSNSRSEMNVSTLELGDSALYLCASSLTGATNEQYFGPGTRLLVL.

This clonotype was recorded a few times. The V call is TRBV20-1, the J call TRBJ2-7; 7 bases match TRBD1. The J call may be wrong; the DNA end is better matched by TRBJ2-5. This CDR3 has 15 amino acids. Germline values: CDR1 DFQATT, CDR2 SNEGSKA (reference sequence). CDR3 DNA sequence: TGCAGTGCTAGACAGGGGGTATATGCGGAAGAGACCCAGTACTTC. Its protein is CSARQGVYAEETQYF.

The chain recombines TRBV7-9 with TRBJ2-1; 7 nucleotides match TRBD1. Losses at the gene ends were 4 bases for V and 0 bases for J; bases not matched to a gene: 12. The CDR3 contains 18 residues. Germline V gene sequence: CDR1 SEHNR, CDR2 FQNEAQ (reference sequence). The CDR3 here is CASSSTGRAVSSYNEQFF. The CDR3 DNA is TGTGCCAGCAGCTCGACAGGGAGAGCGGTTAGCTCCTACAATGAGCAGTTCTTC.

The gene calls are TRBV28 and TRBJ2-5; D unresolved. The J call may be in error: the DNA end matches TRBJ2-7 better. In germline, CDR1 is MDHEN, CDR2 SYDVKM. This CDR3 is 15 amino acids long. The chain's CDR3 is CASSQTPGFKYEQYF. The CDR3, as DNA: TGTGCCAGCAGCCAAACCCCCGGGTTCAAATACGAGCAGTACTTC.

The chain employs TRBV4-1 and TRBJ2-3; TRBD2 agrees at 8 bases. Trimming at V came to 5 bases and at J to 4 bases, leaving 8 bases not matched to a gene. Germline-derived CDR1 and CDR2 are MGHRA and YSYEKL. This CDR3 has 15 amino acids. The CDR3 DNA reads as TGCGCCAGCAGCGAATCGGGGGGGCCCTCAGATACGCAGTATTTT. It codes for CASSESGGPSDTQYF.

This clonotype was seen a few times. This chain links TRBV4-3 with TRBJ1-6; D call uncertain. Trimming pared 4 bases from V and 4 bases from J, leaving 14 bases between. Per the germline V gene, CDR1 is LGHNA and CDR2 is YSLEER. CDR3 length: 16 residues. The CDR3 DNA follows: TGCGCCAGCAGCCCCGATACCGACACGTATAATTCACCCCTCCACTTT. It translates to CASSPDTDTYNSPLHF.

In this sample, this clonotype turned up once. The chain is built from TRBV5-1 and TRBJ2-7; 7 bases match TRBD2. There are 14 residues in the CDR3. The V and J ends lost 0 bases and 7 bases, in that order; junction bases with no gene match: 7. Germline V gene sequence: CDR1 SGHRS, CDR2 YFSETQ. CDR3 DNA: TGCGCCAGCAGCTTGGATCGACGGGGGGAAGAGCAGTACTTC. It yields the protein CASSLDRRGEEQYF.

The chain links TRBV10-3 to TRBJ2-1; 7 bases match TRBD2. The J segment lost 3 bases and the V segment lost 0 bases, leaving 5 bases of the junction unmatched. CDR3 length: 16 residues. The germline V gene has CDR1 ENHRY and CDR2 SYGVKD. The CDR3 loop reads CAISESAGRRYNEQFF. CDR3 in DNA: TGTGCCATCAGTGAGTCAGCGGGGAGGCGCTACAATGAGCAGTTCTTC.

CDR3 nucleotide sequence: TGTGCCAGCAGCGCCAGGGATCTGAACACTGAAGCTTTCTTT. Protein product: CASSARDLNTEAFF. V gene TRBV9 combines with J gene TRBJ1-1; D is possibly TRBD1 (5 bases). With 3 bases removed from V and 0 bases from J, the gap between germline ends came to 9 bases. This CDR3 is 14 amino acids long. Germline CDR1 is SGDLS and CDR2 is YYNGEE.

V is TRBV5-5 and J is TRBJ2-2; D possibly corresponds to TRBD2 (6 bases). With 5 bases removed from V and 5 bases from J, the gap between germline ends came to 13 bases. Germline V lookup: CDR1 SGHKS, CDR2 YYEKEE (reference sequence). CDR3 length: 14 amino acids. The CDR3 DNA follows: TGTGCCAGCAGTTGGGGGGTCGGGACCGGGGAGCTGTTTTTT. Translating gives CASSWGVGTGELFF.

The CDR3, as DNA: TGTGCCAGCAGCCAACCAAGGGGACTAGCGGAAGAGACCCAGTTCTTC. Protein product: CASSQPRGLAEETQFF. V usage is TRBV3-1 and J usage is TRBJ2-5; 11 nucleotides match TRBD2. The DNA end is more similar to TRBJ2-1, so the J call may be wrong. Germline V gene lookup returns CDR1 LGHDT and CDR2 YNNKEL (reference sequence). This CDR3 has 16 amino acids.

The V and J genes are TRBV12-3 or TRBV12-4 and TRBJ2-5; tentatively, D is TRBD1 (6 bases). V was shortened by 2 bases and J by 7 bases, with 14 bases between the two germline ends. CDR3 length equals 14 residues. The CDR3 bases are TGTGCCAGCAGTTTATCAGGGGCTGGGGTGACCCAGTACTTC. It codes for CASSLSGAGVTQYF.

For this clonotype: This may stem from a read error, because a much larger clone lies one nucleotide away. The genes are TRBV25-1 and TRBJ2-3, with 11 bases aligning to TRBD2. Germline CDR1 reads MGHDK; CDR2 reads SYGVNS. This CDR3 has 15 residues. CDR3 sequence: CGSSPRLAGTDTQYF. The DNA of the CDR3 is TGTGGCAGCAGTCCAAGACTAGCGGGAACAGATACGCAGTATTTT.

The rearrangement links TRBV7-9 to TRBJ1-1; D not resolved. Germline V gene sequence: CDR1 SEHNR, CDR2 FQNEAQ (reference sequence). CDR3 length: 14 residues. Trimming stripped 1 base from V and 4 bases from J, with 10 bases between. The CDR3 loop reads CASSLGARSTEAFF. In DNA form, the CDR3 reads TGTGCCAGCAGCTTAGGTGCGAGGAGCACTGAAGCTTTCTTT.

This clonotype was recorded a few times. As DNA, the CDR3 is TGCAGCGCGACCTTGGGACTAGCGGGAGGTTGGGATGAGCAGTTCTTC. Its protein product is CSATLGLAGGWDEQFF. The J gene is TRBJ2-1, the V gene TRBV29-1; 15 nucleotides line up with TRBD2. Trimming at V came to 7 bases and at J to 8 bases, leaving 12 bases not matched to a gene. The CDR3 is 16 residues long. The V gene's germline CDR1 is SQVTM and CDR2 ANQGSEA.

The chain employs TRBV7-2 and TRBJ1-2; no clear D gene. Germline values: CDR1 SGHTA, CDR2 FQGNSA. The germline V and J ends were trimmed by 4 bases and 3 bases, with 9 bases remaining between them. The CDR3 sequence is 13 residues long. CDR3 loop: CASSSDGDYGYTF. In nucleotides, the CDR3 is TGTGCCAGCAGCTCGGACGGAGACTATGGCTACACCTTC.

This clonotype appeared a few times. The chain carries TRBV3-1 and TRBJ2-1; 9 bases align to TRBD2. TRBJ2-7 matches the DNA end more closely, so the J call is doubtful. The CDR3 has 14 residues. CDR1 is LGHDT, CDR2 YNNKEL, per germline (reference sequence). The CDR3 sequence is CASSGTSSYNEQYF. CDR3 nucleotides: TGTGCCAGCTCCGGGACTAGCTCCTACAATGAGCAGTACTTC.

This chain connects TRBV18 to TRBJ1-1; perhaps TRBD1 as D (5 bases). Per the germline V gene, CDR1 is KGHSH and CDR2 is LQKENI. The length of the CDR3 is 15 residues. V lost 5 bases to trimming and J lost 0 bases, with 13 bases between them. CDR3 sequence (DNA): TGTGCCAGCTCATTGCGGGGGACTTTGAACACTGAAGCTTTCTTT. This translates into CASSLRGTLNTEAFF.

J is TRBJ2-5 and V is TRBV11-2; D is possibly TRBD1 (5 bases). The CDR3 is 13 residues long. CDR1 and CDR2 from the germline V gene are SGHAT and FQNNGV. Deletions cut 5 bases from V and 5 bases from J, with 12 bases between. CDR3 residues: CASSAAQAETQYF. DNA for the CDR3: TGTGCCAGCAGCGCGGCACAGGCTGAGACCCAGTACTTC.

Worth noting for this clonotype: Relative to the germline gene, one junction end is altered; a read error may explain this. V is TRBV4-1 and J is TRBJ2-1, with 10 bases matching TRBD2. There are 17 residues in the CDR3. Germline V gene lookup returns CDR1 MGHRA and CDR2 YSYEKL. The CDR3 sequence is CASSQVLAGVSFNEQFF. CDR3 nucleotide sequence: TGCGCCAGCAGCCAAGTGCTAGCGGGGGTCTCCTTCAATGAGCAGTTCTTC.

The chain carries TRBV10-3 and TRBJ2-5, with D possibly matching TRBD2 (6 bases). Trimming pared 5 bases from V and 0 bases from J, leaving 16 bases between. This CDR3 spans 16 amino acids. Germline values: CDR1 ENHRY, CDR2 SYGVKD. CDR3 loop: CAISKLATNHQETQYF. CDR3 bases: TGTGCCATCAGTAAGCTAGCGACCAACCACCAAGAGACCCAGTACTTC.

This clonotype was recorded a few times. The chain employs TRBV9 and TRBJ1-3; D may be TRBD1 (6 bases). The CDR3 sequence is 16 residues long. V lost 7 bases to trimming and J lost 0 bases, with 17 bases between them. Germline CDR1 is SGDLS and CDR2 is YYNGEE. DNA for the CDR3: TGTGCCAGCGCTTTAGGGGGACCGGTCTCTGGAAACACCATATATTTT. Translating gives CASALGGPVSGNTIYF.

The rearrangement joins TRBV6-2 or TRBV6-3 to TRBJ2-7; TRBD2 is a possible D gene (6 bases). The CDR3 covers 17 residues. Germline V gene data show CDR1 as MNHEY and CDR2 as SVGEGT. V lost 6 bases, J lost 4 bases, and 25 bases lay in between. CDR3 DNA: TGTGCCAGCAGCTCCCGAACCTCCCTCGGGACTCAGTACGAGCAGTACTTC. Protein sequence: CASSSRTSLGTQYEQYF.

The rearrangement links TRBV20-1 to TRBJ2-5; D gene unclear. The CDR3 is 12 amino acids. Between the trimmed V and J ends, which lost 0 bases and 2 bases, there was a span of 4 bases. CDR1 DFQATT and CDR2 SNEGSKA come from the germline V gene (reference sequence). The CDR3 loop is CSARDPQETQYF. In nucleotides, the CDR3 is TGCAGTGCTAGAGATCCACAAGAGACCCAGTACTTC.

The V and J genes are TRBV12-3 or TRBV12-4 and TRBJ1-4; D gene uncertain. Trimming cost V 3 bases and J 7 bases, with 9 bases left between them. There are 13 residues in the CDR3. Written as DNA, the CDR3 is TGTGCCAGCAGTTTTGAGCGGCGTGAAAAACTGTTTTTT. It encodes CASSFERREKLFF.

The chain links TRBV2 to TRBJ2-5, with D maybe TRBD1 (6 bases). There are 11 residues in the CDR3. V was shortened by 6 bases and J by 13 bases, with 15 bases between the two germline ends. Germline V gives CDR1 SNHLY, CDR2 FYNNEI. The CDR3 DNA is TGTGCCAGCAGGACAGGCAGCTTGCGGTACTTC. Protein sequence: CASRTGSLRYF.

The gene calls are TRBV30 and TRBJ2-1; possibly TRBD1 for D (6 bases). Germline values: CDR1 GTSNPN, CDR2 SVGIG (reference sequence). Trimming cost V 5 bases and J 4 bases, with 15 bases left between them. The CDR3 runs 14 residues. This chain's CDR3 is CAWHAGTLYNEQFF. CDR3 in DNA: TGTGCCTGGCATGCCGGGACATTATACAATGAGCAGTTCTTC.

The table lists this clonotype with a few counts. The rearrangement joins TRBV2 to TRBJ1-1; possible D gene TRBD1, 5 bases. Trimming cost V 2 bases and J 4 bases, with 8 bases left between them. Germline CDR1 reads SNHLY; CDR2 reads FYNNEI. There are 13 residues in the CDR3. The CDR3 here is CASSEQGPTEAFF. CDR3 sequence (DNA): TGTGCCAGCAGTGAACAGGGCCCCACTGAAGCTTTCTTT.

This clonotype has just a few counts. This chain uses TRBV6-2 or TRBV6-3 with TRBJ1-2; TRBD1 aligns across 10 bases. The V gene's germline CDR1 is MNHEY and CDR2 SVGEGT. The length of the CDR3 is 15 residues. Losses at the gene ends were 6 bases for V and 3 bases for J; bases not matched to a gene: 7. Here the CDR3 DNA reads TGTGCCAGCAGCCGAAGTGGGACAGGGGACTATGGCTACACCTTC. This sequence encodes CASSRSGTGDYGYTF.